This is a list of T cell receptor beta chains from one sample in a study of Ad26.COV2.S vaccination and SARS-CoV-2 variants. Libraries were prepared by immunoSEQ multiplex PCR; TCRdb keeps only in-frame clonotypes and omits some of them. The data contain roughly 320,000 clones, more than 75% of them seen just once; the ten biggest clones take up around 3.7%. The source material was peripheral blood, sampled in a trial of Ad26.COV2.S vaccine versus placebo. All receptors derive from a person aged 18 to 65 who received the Ad26.COV2.S COVID-19 vaccine or a placebo. Both conserved end residues are part of each CDR3. The D gene is left open where the match is weak. Clone size is stated in some rows and not others, as once, few, many or a class when expanded.

V gene	J gene	clone size	D gene	CDR3 protein	CDR3 DNA
TRBV6-5	TRBJ1-2	.	.	CASSPTRRRYYGYTF	TGTGCCAGCAGCCCAACACGGCGGCGGTACTATGGCTACACCTTC
TRBV5-6	TRBJ1-1	.	.	CASSLGRRAEAFF	TGTGCCAGCAGCTTGGGACGGAGGGCTGAAGCTTTCTTT
TRBV5-6	TRBJ1-5	.	.	CASSIDSSNQPQHF	TGTGCCAGCAGCATTGACAGTAGCAATCAGCCCCAGCATTTT
TRBV28	TRBJ1-2	once	TRBD1	CASSSNGQGSYTF	TGTGCCAGCAGTTCGAACGGACAGGGTAGCTACACCTTC
TRBV4-1	TRBJ2-5	.	TRBD2	CASSQWGGRETQYF	TGCGCCAGCAGCCAGTGGGGGGGGAGAGAGACCCAGTACTTC
TRBV6-1	TRBJ1-1	.	.	CASSDGGNTEAFF	TGTGCCAGCAGTGATGGCGGGAACACTGAAGCTTTCTTT
TRBV5-1	TRBJ2-2	.	TRBD2	CASSPGTSGGPRTGELFF	TGCGCCAGCAGCCCAGGGACTAGCGGGGGCCCGAGGACCGGGGAGCTGTTTTTT
TRBV29-1	TRBJ2-3	.	.	CSADTGSKADTQYF	TGCAGCGCCGACACAGGGTCGAAGGCAGATACGCAGTATTTT
TRBV4-3	TRBJ1-4	.	TRBD1	CASSQDRQGREKLFF	TGCGCCAGCAGCCAAGATAGACAGGGGAGGGAAAAACTGTTTTTT
TRBV5-1	TRBJ1-5	.	TRBD1	CASSLEGGKNQPQHF	TGCGCCAGCAGCTTGGAAGGGGGCAAGAATCAGCCCCAGCATTTT
TRBV18	TRBJ1-2	.	.	CASSPGGVYGYTF	TGTGCCAGCTCACCAGGGGGCGTCTATGGCTACACCTTC
TRBV5-6	TRBJ2-7	.	.	CASSKGSYEQYF	TGTGCCAGCAGCAAGGGTTCCTACGAGCAGTACTTC
TRBV11-2	TRBJ1-1	.	.	CASTLGGAKNTEAFF	TGTGCCAGCACCCTGGGGGGGGCGAAGAACACTGAAGCTTTCTTT
TRBV25-1	TRBJ1-3	.	TRBD1	CASSELVQGRGNTIYF	TGTGCCAGCAGTGAATTGGTACAGGGGCGAGGAAACACCATATATTTT
TRBV7-9	TRBJ2-1	once	TRBD1	CASSKISRDRVYNEQFF	TGTGCCAGCAGCAAGATCTCCCGGGACAGGGTCTACAATGAGCAGTTCTTC
TRBV29-1	TRBJ2-1	.	TRBD1	CSVPGQRSEQFF	TGCAGCGTGCCGGGACAGAGGAGTGAGCAGTTCTTC
TRBV19	TRBJ1-4	.	.	CASSTSIGTELFF	TGTGCCAGTAGTACGTCTATAGGTACAGAACTGTTTTTT
TRBV5-1	TRBJ1-4	.	TRBD1	CASSFGRGQEKLFF	TGCGCCAGCAGCTTTGGCAGGGGGCAGGAAAAACTGTTTTTT
TRBV15	TRBJ2-5	.	.	CATSRYRLFSETQYF	TGTGCCACCAGCAGATACCGGCTGTTCAGCGAGACCCAGTACTTC
TRBV15	TRBJ1-2	.	.	CATSRDPEASANLYGYTF	TGTGCCACCAGCAGAGATCCTGAGGCATCCGCTAATCTCTATGGCTACACCTTC
TRBV6-4	TRBJ2-7	.	TRBD1	CASSRDRGYEQYF	TGTGCCAGCAGTAGGGACAGGGGCTACGAGCAGTACTTC
TRBV5-1	TRBJ2-2	.	TRBD1	CASSPQRQGNTGELFF	TGCGCCAGCAGCCCGCAGCGACAGGGCAACACCGGGGAGCTGTTTTTT
TRBV9	TRBJ1-4	.	.	CASSVTGIARDATNEKLFF	TGTGCCAGCAGCGTAACGGGGATTGCGAGGGATGCAACTAATGAAAAACTGTTTTTT
TRBV7-3	TRBJ2-2	.	.	CASSAPFGEDTGELFF	TGTGCCAGCAGCGCTCCCTTTGGAGAGGACACCGGGGAGCTGTTTTTT
TRBV30	TRBJ2-1	.	TRBD2	CAWHPGLAGGPGEQFF	TGTGCCTGGCATCCGGGACTAGCGGGGGGGCCGGGTGAGCAGTTCTTC
TRBV5-5	TRBJ2-1	.	TRBD2	CASSLYPSGGITYNEQFF	TGTGCCAGCAGCTTGTACCCTAGCGGGGGGATTACCTACAATGAGCAGTTCTTC
TRBV7-9	TRBJ2-1	.	.	CASSLVRGPYNEQFF	TGTGCCAGCAGCTTAGTACGGGGACCCTACAATGAGCAGTTCTTC
TRBV9	TRBJ1-3	.	.	CASSAPSGTGGNTIYF	TGTGCCAGCAGCGCCCCTTCAGGGACGGGGGGAAACACCATATATTTT
TRBV4-3	TRBJ1-4	.	.	CASSPPEGPNEKLFF	TGCGCCAGCAGCCCCCCTGAGGGTCCCAATGAAAAACTGTTTTTT
TRBV30	TRBJ1-2	once	TRBD1	CAWSDRTGDGYTF	TGTGCCTGGAGTGACCGGACAGGGGATGGCTACACCTTC
TRBV7-3	TRBJ2-1	.	.	CASSPQEQPEQFF	TGTGCCAGCAGCCCCCAAGAGCAGCCTGAGCAGTTCTTC
TRBV5-4	TRBJ1-2	few	TRBD1	CASSLQGARYGYTF	TGTGCCAGCAGCTTACAGGGGGCACGCTATGGCTACACCTTC
TRBV7-9	TRBJ1-2	few	.	CASSLEGGSAKANYGYTF	TGTGCCAGCAGCTTAGAGGGGGGTTCGGCCAAGGCCAACTATGGCTACACCTTC
TRBV2	TRBJ2-3	.	.	CASSARQGTDTQYF	TGTGCCAGCAGTGCTCGGCAGGGCACAGATACGCAGTATTTT
TRBV15	TRBJ1-3	.	.	CATSRDPTAVSGNTIYF	TGTGCCACCAGCAGAGACCCGACGGCCGTCTCTGGAAACACCATATATTTT
TRBV7-8	TRBJ2-2	.	TRBD2	CASSAWTSGGSGELFF	TGTGCCAGCAGCGCCTGGACTAGCGGGGGGTCCGGGGAGCTGTTTTTT
TRBV7-2	TRBJ2-7	.	TRBD2	CASSPEGTSGTYEQYF	TGTGCCAGCAGCCCAGAGGGGACTAGCGGAACCTACGAGCAGTACTTC
TRBV7-9	TRBJ1-6	.	.	CASSLLEGSSYNSPLHF	TGTGCCAGCAGCTTACTCGAGGGGAGCTCCTATAATTCACCCCTCCACTTT
TRBV7-3	TRBJ2-5	once	.	CASSPSRPGKGTQYF	TGTGCCAGCAGCCCGAGCCGACCAGGGAAAGGAACCCAGTACTTC
TRBV7-3	TRBJ2-3	.	.	CASSLVHGTDTQYF	TGTGCCAGCAGCTTAGTTCACGGCACAGATACGCAGTATTTT
TRBV12-3/TRBV12-4	TRBJ2-7	once	.	CASSPSYEQYF	TGTGCCAGCAGTCCCTCCTACGAGCAGTACTTC
TRBV30	TRBJ1-2	once	.	CAWSVRYSGYTF	TGTGCCTGGAGTGTAAGATATAGTGGCTACACCTTC
TRBV29-1	TRBJ2-3	.	.	CSVGTIPDTQYF	TGCAGCGTTGGGACTATTCCAGATACGCAGTATTTT
TRBV13	TRBJ1-3	.	.	CASSLRGYGNTIYF	TGTGCCAGCAGCTTGCGGGGGTACGGAAACACCATATATTTT
TRBV7-9	TRBJ1-2	few	.	CASSLASGNLIYGYTF	TGTGCCAGCAGCTTAGCGTCAGGGAACCTCATCTATGGCTACACCTTC
TRBV25-1	TRBJ1-2	.	.	CASSELQVGAGYTF	TGTGCCAGCAGTGAACTACAGGTGGGGGCCGGCTACACCTTC
TRBV19	TRBJ2-7	.	.	CASSREGQPSSYEQYF	TGTGCCAGTAGCCGGGAGGGACAGCCGAGTTCCTACGAGCAGTACTTC
TRBV4-2	TRBJ2-7	.	.	CASSQDPLYEQYF	TGTGCCAGCAGCCAAGACCCGTTATACGAGCAGTACTTC
TRBV2	TRBJ2-7	.	.	CAIRGREQYF	TGTGCCATCAGGGGTCGGGAGCAGTACTTC
TRBV5-4	TRBJ1-3	.	.	CASSSGRSSGNTIYF	TGTGCCAGCAGTTCGGGACGGAGCTCTGGAAACACCATATATTTT
TRBV7-8	TRBJ2-7	.	.	CASSLAGGGSYEQYF	TGTGCCAGCAGCTTAGCCGGGGGAGGCTCCTACGAGCAGTACTTC
TRBV6-2/TRBV6-3	TRBJ1-4	.	.	CASSLEIGEKLFF	TGTGCCAGCAGCCTGGAGATCGGTGAAAAACTGTTTTTT
TRBV6-1	TRBJ1-2	.	.	CASSERRIYGYTF	TGTGCCAGCAGTGAACGACGGATCTATGGCTACACCTTC
TRBV3-1/TRBV3-2	TRBJ1-1	.	.	CASSQAGVDTEAFF	TGTGCCAGCAGCCAAGCGGGGGTCGACACTGAAGCTTTCTTT
TRBV19	TRBJ2-5	.	.	CASSEGGQETQYF	TGTGCCAGTAGCGAAGGGGGCCAAGAGACCCAGTACTTC
TRBV9	TRBJ1-4	.	.	CASSVGGGHNEKLFF	TGTGCCAGCAGCGTAGGCGGCGGACATAATGAAAAACTGTTTTTT
TRBV5-4	TRBJ1-2	.	.	CASSLEQGDGYTF	TGTGCCAGCAGCTTGGAACAGGGAGATGGCTACACCTTC
TRBV7-8	TRBJ1-2	.	.	CASSLAGQVYGYTF	TGTGCCAGCAGCTTAGCAGGCCAGGTCTATGGCTACACCTTC
TRBV4-3	TRBJ2-3	.	.	CASSQDPWGGADTQYF	TGCGCCAGCAGCCAAGATCCCTGGGGAGGCGCAGATACGCAGTATTTT